Sample share makes the clone carrying this TCR beta chain medium-sized. Its antigen remains unknown. V shed 3 bases and J shed 2 bases, with 12 bases lying between them. Germline lookup yields CDR1 MRHNA and CDR2 SNTAGT. The CDR3 spans 15 residues. The data were obtained in a study of CD8+ T cells in alopecia areata. Whole-study results and caveats: Scalp repertoires also include resident alphabeta T cells from normal skin. Relative to normal scalp, lesional scalp, especially alopecia totalis/universalis, showed higher clonality.

Patients with alopecia areata provided lesional scalp punch biopsies as well as peripheral blood. Extracted RNA was reverse transcribed into cDNA, the sequencing template. Here immunoSEQ multiplex PCR was the method, and the copy in TCRdb shows in-frame clones only, minus some. Here the sample spans tens of thousands of clones, 65% to 80% being singletons. Source material: NKG2D-low CD8+ T cells sorted from blood. This TCR was sampled from a human donor with alopecia areata. This chain connects TRBV6-4 to TRBJ2-3; D may match TRBD1 or TRBD2 (5 bases each). The CDR3 reads CASSEGEGATDTQYF. The CDR3 nucleotides read TGTGCCAGCAGTGAGGGAGAAGGGGCCACAGATACGCAGTATTTT.